The clone carrying this TCR beta chain was detected many times. Its target is unknown. A junction boundary mismatches the germline segment, possibly from a read error. This record comes from a study of regulatory T cells in long-lasting Graves disease. Study findings and constraints: Having few samples may have compromised the accuracy.

Both iRepertoire HTBI primers and Arm-PCR of CDR3 regions were used to build the TCR beta libraries. MiXCR, applied by TCRdb to the multiplex PCR reads, yields one record per CDR3 protein. Here the sample spans approximately 400,000 distinct CDR3 sequences, about 10% being singletons. Time point described: newly diagnosed GD, antithyroid drugs for less than 3 months. There was RNA extracted from PBMCs, and the TCR library was made from it. CDR3 length equals 15 residues. This sample also belongs to another study, concerning T cells in Graves' hyperthyroidism and ophthalmopathy. That report notes: In the first-round RT-PCR of the TCR CDR3, the HTBI primer set was used.

The TCR sequence derives from a woman aged 18-29 years with Graves disease. The V and J genes are TRBV12-3 or TRBV12-4 and TRBJ2-1; 9 nucleotides agree with TRBD2. The material sequenced was peripheral blood mononuclear cells (PBMCs), taken at new diagnosis, from a patient treated with antithyroid drugs. DNA of the CDR3: TGTGCCAGCAGTTTAGTGGGACTAGCCGACAAGGAGCAGTTCTTC. Amino acid sequence: CASSLVGLADKEQFF.